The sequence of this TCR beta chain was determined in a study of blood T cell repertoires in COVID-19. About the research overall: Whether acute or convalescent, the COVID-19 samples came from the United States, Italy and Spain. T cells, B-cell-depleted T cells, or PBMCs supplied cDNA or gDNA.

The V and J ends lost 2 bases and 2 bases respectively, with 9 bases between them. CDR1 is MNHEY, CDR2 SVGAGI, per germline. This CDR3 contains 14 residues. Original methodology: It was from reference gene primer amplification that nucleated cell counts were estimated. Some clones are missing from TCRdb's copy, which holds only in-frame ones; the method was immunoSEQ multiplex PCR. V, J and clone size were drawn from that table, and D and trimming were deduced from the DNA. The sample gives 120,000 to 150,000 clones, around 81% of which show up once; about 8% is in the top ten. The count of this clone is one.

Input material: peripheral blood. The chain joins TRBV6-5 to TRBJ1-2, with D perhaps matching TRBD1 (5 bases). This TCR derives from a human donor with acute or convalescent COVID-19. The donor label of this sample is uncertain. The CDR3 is CASSYGTGNYGYTF. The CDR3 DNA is TGTGCCAGCAGTTACGGTACAGGCAACTATGGCTACACCTTC.